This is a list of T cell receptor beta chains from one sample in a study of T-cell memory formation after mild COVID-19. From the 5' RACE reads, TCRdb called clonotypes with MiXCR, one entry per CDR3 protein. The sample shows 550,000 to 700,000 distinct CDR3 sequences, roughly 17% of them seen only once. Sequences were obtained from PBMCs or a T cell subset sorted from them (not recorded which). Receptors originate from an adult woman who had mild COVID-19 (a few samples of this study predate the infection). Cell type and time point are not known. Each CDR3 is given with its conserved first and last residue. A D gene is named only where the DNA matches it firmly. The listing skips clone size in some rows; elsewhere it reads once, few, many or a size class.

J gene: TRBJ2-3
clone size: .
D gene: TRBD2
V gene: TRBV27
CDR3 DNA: TGTGCCAGCAGTTCACGGGGGACTAGCGGGAGTGGTCGCCAAGGTTTAAATACGCAGTATTTT
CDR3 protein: CASSSRGTSGSGRQGLNTQYF

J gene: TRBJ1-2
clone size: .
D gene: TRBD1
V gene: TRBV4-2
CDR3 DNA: TGTGCCAGCCACGGGACAGGGGATGGCTACACCTTC
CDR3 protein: CASHGTGDGYTF

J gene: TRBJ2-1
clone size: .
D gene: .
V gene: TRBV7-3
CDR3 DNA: TGTGCCAGCAGCCCCGACAGGCCGACCTACAATGAGCAGTTCTTC
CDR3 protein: CASSPDRPTYNEQFF

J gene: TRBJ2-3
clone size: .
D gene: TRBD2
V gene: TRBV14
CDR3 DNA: TGTGCCAGCAGCCGACTAGCGGAAGCAGATACGCAGTATTTT
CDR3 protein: CASSRLAEADTQYF

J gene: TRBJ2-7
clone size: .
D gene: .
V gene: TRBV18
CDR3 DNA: TGTGCCAGCTCACAGACTCCTAACGAGCAGTACTTC
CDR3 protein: CASSQTPNEQYF

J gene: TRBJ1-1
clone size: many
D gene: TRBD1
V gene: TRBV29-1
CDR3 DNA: TGCAGCGCTTGGACAGGGACTATGGCTGAAGCTTTCTTT
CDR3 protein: CSAWTGTMAEAFF

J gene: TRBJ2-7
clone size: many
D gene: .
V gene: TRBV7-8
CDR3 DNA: TGTGCCAGCAGCTTACAGGGAGAGTTTAGCTCCTACGAGCAGTACTTC
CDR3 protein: CASSLQGEFSSYEQYF

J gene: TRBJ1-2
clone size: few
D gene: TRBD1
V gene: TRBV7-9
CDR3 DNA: TGTGCCAGCAGCTTAGCAGGACAGGGGGGCGGCTACACCTTC
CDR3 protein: CASSLAGQGGGYTF

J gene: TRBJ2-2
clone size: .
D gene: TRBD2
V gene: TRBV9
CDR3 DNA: TGTGCCAGCAGCGTCCAGACTAGCGGGGGGAACACCGGGGAGCTGTTTTTT
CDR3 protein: CASSVQTSGGNTGELFF

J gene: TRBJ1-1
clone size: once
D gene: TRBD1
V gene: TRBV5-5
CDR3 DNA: TGTGCCAGCAGCTGGCGGCCAGGGGGCGCGAACACTGAAGCTTTCTTT
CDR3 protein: CASSWRPGGANTEAFF

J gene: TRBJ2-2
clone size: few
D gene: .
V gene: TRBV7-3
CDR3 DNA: TGTGCCAGCAGCTTATTATCCAGAAACACCGGGGAGCTGTTTTTT
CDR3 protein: CASSLLSRNTGELFF

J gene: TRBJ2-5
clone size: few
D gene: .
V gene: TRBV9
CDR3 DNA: TGTGCCAGCGGGGTATCACGAGAGACCCAGTACTTC
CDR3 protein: CASGVSRETQYF

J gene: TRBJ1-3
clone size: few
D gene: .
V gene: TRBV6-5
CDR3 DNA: TGTGCCACTTCCCTGGGGTCTGGAAACACCATATATTTT
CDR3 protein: CATSLGSGNTIYF

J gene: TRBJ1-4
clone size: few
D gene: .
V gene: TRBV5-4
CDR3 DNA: TGTGCCAGCAGCTGGGATACTAATGAAAAACTGTTTTTT
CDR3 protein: CASSWDTNEKLFF

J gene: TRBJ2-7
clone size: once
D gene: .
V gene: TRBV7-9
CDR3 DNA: TGTGCCAGCAGCTTAGGAACACAGTCCGAGCAGTACTTC
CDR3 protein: CASSLGTQSEQYF

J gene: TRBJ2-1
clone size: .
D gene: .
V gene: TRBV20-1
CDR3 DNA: TGCAGTGCTAGTAAAGGGCCGTCCTACAATGAGCAGTTCTTC
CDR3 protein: CSASKGPSYNEQFF

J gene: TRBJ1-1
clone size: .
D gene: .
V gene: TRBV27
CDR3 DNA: TGTGCCAGCAGTTTTCGGAGGGGTGTGCGACAGAAGAACACTGAAGCTTTCTTT
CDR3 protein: CASSFRRGVRQKNTEAFF

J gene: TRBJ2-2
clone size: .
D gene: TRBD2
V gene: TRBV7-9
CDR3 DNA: TGTGCCAGCAGCTCTTTGGTAGCGGGGGCGAACACCGGGGAGCTGTTTTTT
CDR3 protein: CASSSLVAGANTGELFF

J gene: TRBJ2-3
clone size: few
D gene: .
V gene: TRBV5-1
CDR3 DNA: TGCGCCAGCAGCTTCCCACTAGCTAGAGATACGCAGTATTTT
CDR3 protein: CASSFPLARDTQYF

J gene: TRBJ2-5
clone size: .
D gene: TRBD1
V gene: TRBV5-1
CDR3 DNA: TGCGCCAGCAGCCAAACTGGGACAGGGGGAGTACAAGAGACCCAGTACTTC
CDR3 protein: CASSQTGTGGVQETQYF

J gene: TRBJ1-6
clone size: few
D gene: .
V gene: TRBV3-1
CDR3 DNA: TGTGCCAGCAGCCAAGCGGCGGGCGGTAATTCACCCCTCCACTTT
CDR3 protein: CASSQAAGGNSPLHF

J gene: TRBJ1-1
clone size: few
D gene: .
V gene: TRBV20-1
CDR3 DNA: TGCAGTGCTAGGGAGATTTACCACGGGGAAGCTTTCTTT
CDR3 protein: CSAREIYHGEAFF

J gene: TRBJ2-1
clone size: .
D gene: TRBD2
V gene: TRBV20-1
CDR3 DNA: TGCAGTGCTAGAGATCAGAGCGGGAATTACAATGAGCAGTTCTTC
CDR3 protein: CSARDQSGNYNEQFF

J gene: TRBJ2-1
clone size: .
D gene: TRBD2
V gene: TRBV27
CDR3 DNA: TGTGCCAGCAGTTTAGGGCGGGGGGGGCTGGTTGAGCAGTTCTTC
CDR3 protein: CASSLGRGGLVEQFF

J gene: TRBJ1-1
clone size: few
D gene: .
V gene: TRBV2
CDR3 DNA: TGTGCCAGCAGGGCGGACATCAACACTGAAGCTTTCTTT
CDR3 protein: CASRADINTEAFF

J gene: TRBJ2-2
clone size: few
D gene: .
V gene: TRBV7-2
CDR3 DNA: TGTGCCAGCAGCACAAACTATAGAACCGGGGAGCTGTTTTTT
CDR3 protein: CASSTNYRTGELFF

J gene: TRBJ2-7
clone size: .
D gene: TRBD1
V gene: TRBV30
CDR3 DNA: TGTGCCGCCACCGGGACAGGGGCAAGCGAGCAGTACTTC
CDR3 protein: CAATGTGASEQYF

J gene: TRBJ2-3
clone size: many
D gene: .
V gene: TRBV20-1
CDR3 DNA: TGCAGTGCTCCTAGGGGTCCAGATACGCAGTATTTT
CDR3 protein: CSAPRGPDTQYF

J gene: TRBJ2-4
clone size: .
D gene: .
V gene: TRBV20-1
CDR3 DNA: TGCAGTGCTAGAGAACCAGGGGAGGGGGATACGTACTTC
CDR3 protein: CSAREPGEGDTYF

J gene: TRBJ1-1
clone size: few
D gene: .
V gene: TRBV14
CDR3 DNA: TGTGCCAGCAGCCAAGGGCTCGCAAGGGACACTGAAGCTTTCTTT
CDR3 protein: CASSQGLARDTEAFF

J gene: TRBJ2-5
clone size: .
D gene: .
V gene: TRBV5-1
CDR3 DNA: TGCGCCAGCAGCTTGGGAGACGGAGAGACCCAGTACTTC
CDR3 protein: CASSLGDGETQYF

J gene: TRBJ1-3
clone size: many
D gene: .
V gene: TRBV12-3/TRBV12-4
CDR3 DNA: TGTGCCAGCACTCGGGACGTCCAATACTCTGGAAACACCATATATTTT
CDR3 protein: CASTRDVQYSGNTIYF

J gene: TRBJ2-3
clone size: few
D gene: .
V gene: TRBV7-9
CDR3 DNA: TGTGCCAGCATCGGAGTAAACTCAGATACGCAGTATTTT
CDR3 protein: CASIGVNSDTQYF

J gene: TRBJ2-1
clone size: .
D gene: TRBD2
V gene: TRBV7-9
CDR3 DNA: TGTGCCAGCAGCTTAGACGGAACGGGAGGGAGGAATGAGCAGTTCTTC
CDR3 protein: CASSLDGTGGRNEQFF

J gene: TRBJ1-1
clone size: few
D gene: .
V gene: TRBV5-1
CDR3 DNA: TGCGCCAGCAGCTTGTCCGGACTTGAAGCTTTCTTT
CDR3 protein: CASSLSGLEAFF

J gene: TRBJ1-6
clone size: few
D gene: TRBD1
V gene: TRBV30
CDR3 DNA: TGTGCCTGCCGGGACAGGGTAGTTTCACCCCTCCACTTT
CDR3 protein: CACRDRVVSPLHF

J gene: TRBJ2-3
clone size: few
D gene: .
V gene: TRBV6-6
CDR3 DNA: TGTGCCAGCAGTTACTCGAAGGGAGGGGGAGATACGCAGTATTTT
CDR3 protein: CASSYSKGGGDTQYF

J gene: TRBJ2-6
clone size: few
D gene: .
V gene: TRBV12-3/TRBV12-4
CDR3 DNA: TGTGCCAGCACCCTACTTGGGGCCAACGTCCTGACTTTC
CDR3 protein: CASTLLGANVLTF

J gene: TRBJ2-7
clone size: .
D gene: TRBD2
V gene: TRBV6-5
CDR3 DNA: TGTGCCAGCAGTTACGGGCGGGGGGGAGCCTACGAGCAGTACTTC
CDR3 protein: CASSYGRGGAYEQYF

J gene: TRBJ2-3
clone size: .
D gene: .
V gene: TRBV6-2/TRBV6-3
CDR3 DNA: TGTGCCAGCAGTTACTCTGCCGGGAGCGGGACAGATACGCAGTATTTT
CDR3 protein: CASSYSAGSGTDTQYF